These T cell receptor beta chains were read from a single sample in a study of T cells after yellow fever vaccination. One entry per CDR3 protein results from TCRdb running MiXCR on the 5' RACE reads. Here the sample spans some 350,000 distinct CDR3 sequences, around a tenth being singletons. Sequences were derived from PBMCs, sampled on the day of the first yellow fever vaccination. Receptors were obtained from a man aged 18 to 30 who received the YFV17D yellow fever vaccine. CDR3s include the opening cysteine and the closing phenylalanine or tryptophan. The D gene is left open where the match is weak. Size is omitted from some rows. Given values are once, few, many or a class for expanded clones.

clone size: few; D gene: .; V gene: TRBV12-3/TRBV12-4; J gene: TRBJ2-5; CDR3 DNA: TGTGCCAGCAGTTTAAATGGTAGCCCGGAGACCCAGTACTTC; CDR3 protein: CASSLNGSPETQYF
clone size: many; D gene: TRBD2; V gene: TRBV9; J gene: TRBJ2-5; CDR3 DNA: TGTGCCAGCAGCGTAGCCCCTAGCGGGGGAGAGACCCAGTACTTC; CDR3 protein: CASSVAPSGGETQYF
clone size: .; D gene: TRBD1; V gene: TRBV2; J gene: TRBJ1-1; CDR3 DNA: TGTGCCAGCGACGTAGGACAGGTGAACACTGAAGCTTTCTTT; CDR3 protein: CASDVGQVNTEAFF
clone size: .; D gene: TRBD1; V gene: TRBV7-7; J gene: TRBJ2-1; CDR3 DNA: TGTGCCAGCAGCGTAGGACAGGGGGCCTACAATGAGCAGTTCTTC; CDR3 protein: CASSVGQGAYNEQFF
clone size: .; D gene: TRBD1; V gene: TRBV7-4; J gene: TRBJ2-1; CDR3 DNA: TGTGCCAGCAGCGAGCAACCGGGACAGGGGAGTGAGCAGTTCTTC; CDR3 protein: CASSEQPGQGSEQFF
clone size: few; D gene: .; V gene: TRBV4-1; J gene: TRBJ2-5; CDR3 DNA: TGCGCCAGCAGCCAAGAAAGAACCGGGCCTCGGGAGACCCAGTACTTC; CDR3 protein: CASSQERTGPRETQYF
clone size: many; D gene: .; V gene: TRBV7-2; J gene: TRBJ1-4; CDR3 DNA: TGTGCCAGCAGTATTGGTGCGGGCCGTAATGAAAAACTGTTTTTT; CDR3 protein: CASSIGAGRNEKLFF
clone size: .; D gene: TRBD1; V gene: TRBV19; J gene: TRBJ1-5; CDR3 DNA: TGTGCCAGTAGTATCGGACAGGGGGATCAGCCCCAGCATTTT; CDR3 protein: CASSIGQGDQPQHF
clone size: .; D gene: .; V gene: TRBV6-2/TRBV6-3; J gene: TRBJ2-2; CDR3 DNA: TGTGCCAGCAGTTACACAGACACCGGGGAGCTGTTTTTT; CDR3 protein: CASSYTDTGELFF
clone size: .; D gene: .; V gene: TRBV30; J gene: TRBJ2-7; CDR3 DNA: TGTGCCTGGAGTGCCCGGACCTCCTACGAGCAGTACTTC; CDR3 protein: CAWSARTSYEQYF
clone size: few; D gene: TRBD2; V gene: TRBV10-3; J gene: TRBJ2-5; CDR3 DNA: TGTGCCATCAGTGAACCAGCGGGAGGATACCAAGAGACCCAGTACTTC; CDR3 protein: CAISEPAGGYQETQYF
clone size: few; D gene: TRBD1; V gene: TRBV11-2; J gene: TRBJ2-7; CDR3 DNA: TGTGCCAGCAGCTTAGTGGGACAGGGAGGACACGAGCAGTACTTC; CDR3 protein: CASSLVGQGGHEQYF
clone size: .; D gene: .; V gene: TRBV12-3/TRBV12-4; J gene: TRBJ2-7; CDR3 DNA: TGTGCCAGCAGGAGGGAAAATTCCTACGAGCAGTACTTC; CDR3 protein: CASRRENSYEQYF
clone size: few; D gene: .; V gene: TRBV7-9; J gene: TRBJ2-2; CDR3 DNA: TGTGCCAGCAGCTACCCCCCAGGGAGAGCCCTCACCGGGGAGCTGTTTTTT; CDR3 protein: CASSYPPGRALTGELFF
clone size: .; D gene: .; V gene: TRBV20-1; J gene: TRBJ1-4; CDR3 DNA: TGCAGTGCTAGAGATCCCCTCCGCTTTAATGAAAAACTGTTTTTT; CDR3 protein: CSARDPLRFNEKLFF
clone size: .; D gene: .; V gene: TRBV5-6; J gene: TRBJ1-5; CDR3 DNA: TGTGCCAGCAGCTCGAAGGGGGGCTTTTATAGCAATCAGCCCCAGCATTTT; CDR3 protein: CASSSKGGFYSNQPQHF
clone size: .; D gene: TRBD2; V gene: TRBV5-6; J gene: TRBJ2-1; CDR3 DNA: TGTGCCAGCAGCCCCCTGCTTTGGACTAGCGCAGTTGAGCAGTTCTTC; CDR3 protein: CASSPLLWTSAVEQFF
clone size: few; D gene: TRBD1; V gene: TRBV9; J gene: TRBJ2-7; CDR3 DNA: TGTGCCAGCAGCGCAACCTCGACAGGGGGCTCCGAGCAGTACTTC; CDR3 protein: CASSATSTGGSEQYF
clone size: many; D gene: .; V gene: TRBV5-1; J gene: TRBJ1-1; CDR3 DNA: TGCGCCAGCAGCTTCCTGGCCCCGGGGACTGAAGCTTTCTTT; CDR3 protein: CASSFLAPGTEAFF
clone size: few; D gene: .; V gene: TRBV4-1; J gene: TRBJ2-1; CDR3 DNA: TGCGCCAGCAGCCAAGATAGGGACACCATCTCCTACAATGAGCAGTTCTTC; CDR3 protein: CASSQDRDTISYNEQFF
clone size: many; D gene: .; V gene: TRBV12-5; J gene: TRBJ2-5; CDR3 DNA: TGTGCTAGTGGTTCGGGGACCCAAGAGACCCAGTACTTC; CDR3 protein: CASGSGTQETQYF
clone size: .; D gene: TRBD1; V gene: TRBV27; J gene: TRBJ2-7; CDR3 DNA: TGTGCCAGCAGTTTTCTCCTAGGGGGCGCAGTATTCGAGCAGTACTTC; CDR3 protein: CASSFLLGGAVFEQYF
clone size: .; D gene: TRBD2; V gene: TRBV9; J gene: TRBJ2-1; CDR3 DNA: TGTGCCAGCAGCGTAGGGCTAGCGGCGACCTCCTACAATGAGCAGTTCTTC; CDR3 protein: CASSVGLAATSYNEQFF
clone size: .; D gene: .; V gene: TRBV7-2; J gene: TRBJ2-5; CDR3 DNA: TGTGCCAGCAGCTTACAAGAATGGGAGACCCAGTACTTC; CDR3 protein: CASSLQEWETQYF
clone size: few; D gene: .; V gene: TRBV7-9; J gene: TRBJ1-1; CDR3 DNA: TGTGCCAGCAGCTTCGGGGCTTTGAACACTGAAGCTTTCTTT; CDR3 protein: CASSFGALNTEAFF
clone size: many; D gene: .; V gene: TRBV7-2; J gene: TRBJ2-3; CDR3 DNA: TGTGCCAGCGAGGGGGGTTCAGATACGCAGTATTTT; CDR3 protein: CASEGGSDTQYF
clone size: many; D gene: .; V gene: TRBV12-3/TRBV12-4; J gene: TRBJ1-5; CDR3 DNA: TGTGCCAGCAGTACGCAGGGCTGGCAGCCCCAGCATTTT; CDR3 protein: CASSTQGWQPQHF